This T cell receptor beta chain was documented in a study of blood T cell repertoires in COVID-19. Across the study: The origin of the acute and convalescent COVID-19 samples was the United States, Italy and Spain. T cells, B-cell-depleted T cells, or PBMCs provided the cDNA or gDNA that served as material.

Authors' processing steps: For nucleated cells, counts were estimated from reference gene primer amplification. TCRdb's table, derived via immunoSEQ multiplex PCR, lists solely in-frame clones and lacks some. V, J and clone size derive from that table, while D and trimming were established from the DNA sequence. The sample holds 26,000 or so clones; around three quarters are singletons and the top ten take about 40%. Germline lookup yields CDR1 MRHNA and CDR2 SNTAGT. The CDR3 loop spans 15 amino acids. Trimming cost V 6 bases and J 0 bases, with 9 bases left between them. The chain is built from TRBV6-4 and TRBJ2-6, with D possibly TRBD1 on 5 matching bases. The clonotype was recovered from a man in his 70s with acute or convalescent COVID-19. Material for sequencing was peripheral blood. The CDR3 region is CASSEGVSGANVLTF. The DNA for the CDR3 is TGTGCCAGCAGCGAAGGGGTCTCTGGGGCCAACGTCCTGACTTTC.